The rows below give T cell receptor beta chains drawn from one sample of a study of response to subunit inactivated influenza vaccine. TCRdb fed the RT-PCR reads into MiXCR, producing one record per CDR3 protein. This sample carries roughly 550,000 distinct CDR3 sequences, under 30% of them seen once, and the ten largest clones take approximately 3%. The same sample was also studied in work on T cells expressing NK-cell markers.

The material was CD4+ T cells sorted from PBMCs, obtained about 13 days after vaccination. The receptor set was obtained from a man aged 50 to 59 who received an inactivated influenza vaccine. CDR3s include the opening cysteine and the closing phenylalanine or tryptophan. The D gene is left open where the match is weak. Size is omitted from some rows. Given values are once, few, many or a class for expanded clones.

j_call,d_call,clone_size,v_call,cdr3_nt,cdr3_aa
TRBJ1-6,-,-,TRBV30,TGTGCCTGGACAGGACAGCAAGATTCACCCCTCCACTTT,CAWTGQQDSPLHF
TRBJ1-4,TRBD1,many,TRBV6-5,TGTGCCAGCAGTTCGAACAGGGGGCGAGGAAAACTGTTTTTT,CASSSNRGRGKLFF
TRBJ2-7,-,many,TRBV3-1,TGTGCCAGCAGCCCAGGGGGGGCTCTATCGTACGAGCAGTACTTC,CASSPGGALSYEQYF
TRBJ1-4,-,once,TRBV4-1,TGCGCCAGCAGCCAAGCTGTGAGGGGTGCTAATGAAAAACTGTTTTTT,CASSQAVRGANEKLFF
TRBJ2-5,-,few,TRBV20-1,TGCAGTGCTAGGCTCCCAGTCCCAGGCGATCAAGAGACCCAGTACTTC,CSARLPVPGDQETQYF
TRBJ2-1,-,many,TRBV12-3/TRBV12-4,TGTGCCAGCACGCGACAGCTAGACAATGAGCAGTTCTTC,CASTRQLDNEQFF
TRBJ1-6,TRBD1,-,TRBV10-3,TGTGCCATTGGGACAGGAGTAAGCACCTATAATTCACCCCTCCACTTT,CAIGTGVSTYNSPLHF
TRBJ2-7,-,few,TRBV2,TGTGCCAGCAGTACACGCTGGGGGACTCCAAGTCAGGGGCAGTACTTC,CASSTRWGTPSQGQYF
TRBJ1-6,TRBD1,few,TRBV10-3,TGTGCCATCAGTGTAGGGACAGATTCACCCCTCCACTTT,CAISVGTDSPLHF
TRBJ1-6,-,-,TRBV3-1,TGTGCCAGCAGCCAAGGGCTGGTCCTAAATTCACCCCTCCACTTT,CASSQGLVLNSPLHF
TRBJ2-4,-,few,TRBV12-5,TGTGCTAAGGAAAACATTCAGTACTTC,CAKENIQYF
TRBJ2-4,-,many,TRBV5-5,TGTGCCAGCAGCCCGGCGGGGTTGTCCAAAAACATTCAGTACTTC,CASSPAGLSKNIQYF
TRBJ2-5,-,few,TRBV27,TGTGCCAGCAGTTCGTCCCCATTGGGGACCCAGTACTTC,CASSSSPLGTQYF
TRBJ2-3,-,-,TRBV7-9,TGTGCCAGCACCGACGAAGATACGCAGTATTTT,CASTDEDTQYF
TRBJ2-3,-,-,TRBV11-2,TGTGCCAGCAGGTCACAGAACACAGATACGCAGTATTTT,CASRSQNTDTQYF
TRBJ2-2,TRBD1,few,TRBV20-1,TGCAGTGCCCCGGATAGACAGGGTGCCGGGGAGCTGTTTTTT,CSAPDRQGAGELFF
TRBJ2-1,-,-,TRBV7-6,TGTGCCAGCGGCGCCGACAGGGAGCAGTTCTTC,CASGADREQFF
TRBJ1-1,TRBD1,-,TRBV25-1,TGTGCCAGCAGTGAATATGAGGACAGGCTGAACACTGAAGCTTTCTTT,CASSEYEDRLNTEAFF
TRBJ2-5,-,few,TRBV5-5,TGTGCCAGCAGCTTTGGCAGGGGAGGCGAAGAGACCCAGTACTTC,CASSFGRGGEETQYF
TRBJ2-7,TRBD2,-,TRBV28,TGTGCCAGCAGTCTACTAGCGGGAGTCGGCGAGCAGTACTTC,CASSLLAGVGEQYF
TRBJ2-1,TRBD1,few,TRBV7-9,TGTGCCAGCAGCCCTAGGGGGGACAGGAGAGGCTACAATGAGCAGTTCTTC,CASSPRGDRRGYNEQFF
TRBJ2-7,-,-,TRBV15,TGTGCCACCAGCAGACTGTCCTCAGGCTACGAGCAGTACTTC,CATSRLSSGYEQYF
TRBJ1-2,-,few,TRBV7-9,TGTGCCAGCACAGGCGGGGGAATCCGAAACTATGGCTACACCTTC,CASTGGGIRNYGYTF
TRBJ2-1,TRBD1,-,TRBV6-5,TGTGCCAGCAGTTACGATACTACCGGACAGGGAGATGAGCAGTTCTTC,CASSYDTTGQGDEQFF
TRBJ2-3,-,-,TRBV2,TGTGCCAGCAGTTTATATACGCAGTATTTT,CASSLYTQYF
TRBJ1-4,-,-,TRBV7-2,TGTGCCAGCAGCTTAGGAGGGACGGCTTCACGTGAAAAACTGTTTTTT,CASSLGGTASREKLFF
TRBJ2-1,TRBD2,few,TRBV5-1,TGCGCCAGCGCTAGACTAGCGGGAGGGTCGTTCCATGAGCAGTTCTTC,CASARLAGGSFHEQFF
TRBJ2-7,-,-,TRBV7-9,TGTGCCAGCAGCTTAGAACAGTACGAGCAGTACTTC,CASSLEQYEQYF
TRBJ2-1,TRBD1,many,TRBV10-3,TGTGCCATCAGTGCGTTGGGACAGGGTTACAATGAGCAGTTCTTC,CAISALGQGYNEQFF
TRBJ2-3,TRBD2,-,TRBV29-1,TGCAGCGTTAGACTAGCTGGGACAGATACGCAGTATTTT,CSVRLAGTDTQYF